This TCR beta chain was obtained from a study of T cells expressing NK-cell markers. Study-wide results and caveats: The study found these clonotypes also leading the CD3+CD56-NKG2C+ fraction in a few donors. The study found dominant NKG2C+ clonotypes at roughly 1.0-7.0% of CD8+ T cells in six donors.

Concerning this clonotype: Its antigen is not identified.

From its re-call of the 5' RACE reads, TCRdb lists each CDR3 protein once, without DNA. This specimen shows about half a million distinct CDR3 sequences; the ten leading clones hold roughly 1.4%. Germline CDR1 reads LGHDT; CDR2 reads YNNKEL (reference sequence). The CDR3 is 15 amino acids. The clonotype comes from a woman aged 45-60 years in good health. The V and J genes are TRBV3-1 and TRBJ2-3; TCRdb names TRBD1, which stays unverified in the absence of DNA. Sequenced: blood T cells: a sorted CD56 or NKG2C T cell subset, CD4+ or CD8+ T cells, or bulk PBMC T cells (not recorded which). CDR3 region: CASSQDPVGSDTQYF.